One and the same sample provided the 30 T cell receptor beta chains below, sequenced in a study of cytomegalovirus exposure and HLA in healthy donors (dated by TCRdb to 2016 to 2017). The protocol used for the library was the immunoSEQ multiplex PCR assay. For the multiplex PCR, a mixture combining 60 forward primers for TCR Vbeta segments and 13 reverse primers for TCR Jbeta segments was used. TCRdb re-hosts the immuneACCESS table, in-frame sequences only. Its copies lack some clones; in the studies checked, an unresolved V gene accounts for under half of them, and the cause for the rest is not known. This sample lists over 100,000 clones; about 70% were detected once. The top ten hold around 8.2% of the sample. The material sequenced was PBMCs. Receptors were obtained from a man aged 25-45 years in good health and CMV-seropositive.

This clone was seen a few times. CDR3 coding DNA: TGCAGCGTGGAGACAGGGGTGGGGTATACGCAGTATTTT. Amino acid sequence: CSVETGVGYTQYF. The chain combines TRBV29-1 with TRBJ2-3, with TRBD1 matching 8 bases. After removal of 6 bases from V and 7 bases from J, the junction contained 9 bases not matched to a gene. Germline values: CDR1 SQVTM, CDR2 ANQGSEA. This CDR3 comprises 13 residues.

The genes are TRBV4-1 and TRBJ2-7; 10 positions agree with TRBD1. CDR3 length: 14 residues. In germline, CDR1 is MGHRA, CDR2 YSYEKL. With 6 bases clipped from V and 4 bases from J, the junction kept 6 bases outside the gene matches. DNA for the CDR3: TGCGCCAGCAGTAAGCCGGACAGGGGGTACGAGCAGTACTTC. This codes for CASSKPDRGYEQYF.

The chain couples TRBV18 to TRBJ2-3; 9 nucleotides line up with TRBD1. The V gene's germline CDR1 is KGHSH and CDR2 LQKENI. The ends lost 4 bases at V and 3 bases at J; junction bases unmatched: 11. The CDR3 runs to 17 residues. CDR3 in amino acids: CASSHFYRGQGTDTQYF. The CDR3 nucleotides are TGTGCCAGCTCACACTTTTACAGGGGGCAAGGGACAGATACGCAGTATTTT.

V gene TRBV5-5 combines with J gene TRBJ1-1, with 7 bases aligning to TRBD1. Germline values: CDR1 SGHKS, CDR2 YYEKEE (reference sequence). The CDR3 runs 14 residues. J gave up 1 base and V 1 base, and 1 base lay outside the gene matches. DNA of the CDR3: TGTGCCAGCAGCTTGAGGACAGGGAACACTGAAGCTTTCTTT. Protein: CASSLRTGNTEAFF. The whole variable domain, remainder taken from reference TRBV5-5 and TRBJ1-1, is DAGVTQSPTHLIKTRGQQVTLRCSPISGHKSVSWYQQVLGQGPQFIFQYYEKEERGRGNFPDRFSARQFPNYSSELNVNALLLGDSALYLCASSLRTGNTEAFFGQGTRLTVV.

This chain connects TRBV4-3 to TRBJ2-3; D perhaps matches TRBD1 (6 bases). CDR1 and CDR2 from the germline V gene are LGHNA and YSLEER. The V end lost 1 base, the J end lost 6 bases, and 8 bases lay between the germline ends. The CDR3 is made up of 13 amino acids. CDR3 DNA sequence: TGCGCCAGCAGCCAAGGGACAGTGGATACGCAGTATTTT. It codes for CASSQGTVDTQYF.

The chain is built from TRBV29-1 and TRBJ2-3; 7 bases are a match to TRBD2. Trimming removed 7 bases from V and 0 bases from J; junction bases left unmatched: 13. The length of the CDR3 is 16 residues. Germline loops: CDR1 SQVTM, CDR2 ANQGSEA. This CDR3 is CSAKGLEFGSTDTQYF. CDR3 nucleotides: TGCAGCGCAAAAGGACTAGAGTTCGGTAGCACAGATACGCAGTATTTT.

The chain employs TRBV11-1 and TRBJ1-2; D may be TRBD1 (6 bases). V lost 5 bases and J 1 base, leaving 11 bases between the germline ends. Germline V gene sequence: CDR1 SGHAT, CDR2 FQDESV (reference sequence). CDR3 size: 14 residues. CDR3 bases: TGTGCCAGCAGCAACCCAGGGGATAACTATGGCTACACCTTC. This codes for CASSNPGDNYGYTF.

The gene calls are TRBV29-1 and TRBJ1-2; D unclear. The germline V gene has CDR1 SQVTM and CDR2 ANQGSEA. Trimming removed 6 bases at V and 1 base at J, with 9 bases between. This CDR3 is built from 12 residues. The CDR3 loop is CSVKTDNYGYTF. CDR3 coding DNA: TGCAGCGTCAAAACAGATAACTATGGCTACACCTTC. Full variable domain (rest looked up from reference TRBV29-1 and TRBJ1-2): SAVISQKPSRDICQRGTSLTIQCQVDSQVTMMFWYRQQPGQSLTLIATANQGSEATYESGFVIDKFPISRPNLTFSTLTVSNMSPEDSSIYLCSVKTDNYGYTFGSGTRLTVV.

V usage is TRBV9 and J usage is TRBJ2-3; D may be TRBD2 (5 bases). Trimming shortened V by 4 bases and J by 0 bases, and 12 bases separated the two germline ends. Germline V gene sequence: CDR1 SGDLS, CDR2 YYNGEE. The CDR3 spans 15 residues. This CDR3 is CASSHPPGSTDTQYF. The DNA for the CDR3 is TGTGCCAGCAGCCACCCGCCGGGGAGCACAGATACGCAGTATTTT.

As to this clone: The junction departs from the called germline gene at one end, perhaps through a read error. The V and J genes are TRBV2 and TRBJ2-7, with D perhaps TRBD1 (6 bases). The germline CDR1 and CDR2 sequences are SNHLY and FYNNEI. CDR3 length: 15 amino acids. The CDR3 loop reads CASREGQGSSYEQYF. DNA for the CDR3: TGTGCCAGCAGAGAAGGGCAGGGGAGCTCCTACGAGCAGTACTTC.

J is TRBJ1-1 and V is TRBV19, with TRBD1 matching over 9 bases. Germline-derived CDR1 and CDR2 are LNHDA and SQIVND (reference sequence). V dropped 6 bases and J dropped 5; count of bases not matched to a gene: 10. CDR3 length: 15 residues. The CDR3 protein is CASRYSTGGGTEAFF. In DNA form, the CDR3 reads TGTGCCAGTAGATACTCGACAGGGGGAGGTACTGAAGCTTTCTTT. Filled out from reference TRBV19 and TRBJ1-1, the complete variable domain reads DGGITQSPKYLFRKEGQNVTLSCEQNLNHDAMYWYRQDPGQGLRLIYYSQIVNDFQKGDIAEGYSVSREKKESFPLTVTSAQKNPTAFYLCASRYSTGGGTEAFFGQGTRLTVV.

V gene TRBV15 combines with J gene TRBJ1-2; TRBD1 agrees at 9 bases. After removal of 0 bases from V and 6 bases from J, the junction contained 23 bases not matched to a gene. The CDR3 totals 21 residues. Germline lookup yields CDR1 LNHNV and CDR2 YYDKDF (reference sequence). The CDR3: CATSRDLFGITGQGRKNGYTF. DNA for the CDR3: TGTGCCACCAGCAGAGATCTGTTTGGGATTACGGGACAGGGTCGTAAGAATGGCTACACCTTC.

J is TRBJ1-2 and V is TRBV13; D ambiguous. Germline lookup yields CDR1 PRHDT and CDR2 FYEKMQ (reference sequence). V dropped 0 bases and J dropped 1 base, with 6 bases sitting between them. The CDR3 is 14 residues long. Here the CDR3 reads CASSLGQYNYGYTF. The CDR3 DNA follows: TGTGCCAGCAGCTTAGGACAGTATAACTATGGCTACACCTTC.

The rearrangement joins TRBV28 to TRBJ2-3, with a tentative D call TRBD2 (5 bases). Trimming stripped 4 bases from V and 0 bases from J, with 17 bases between. CDR3 length equals 17 residues. Per germline, CDR1 MDHEN and CDR2 SYDVKM. Here the CDR3 reads CASSYPKSGFSTDTQYF. CDR3 coding DNA: TGTGCCAGCAGTTACCCCAAGAGCGGTTTTAGCACAGATACGCAGTATTTT.

This chain connects TRBV10-3 to TRBJ2-3, with 8 positions matching TRBD2. V lost 3 bases and J lost 1; bases outside the gene matches: 3. The germline V gene has CDR1 ENHRY and CDR2 SYGVKD. The CDR3 totals 15 residues. The CDR3 DNA reads as TGTGCCATCAGTGAACTAGCGGATCGCACAGATACGCAGTATTTT. Translation gives CAISELADRTDTQYF.

J is TRBJ1-1 and V is TRBV19, with a possible D match to TRBD1 (6 bases). V gave up 6 bases and J gave up 4 bases, with 12 bases separating them. The CDR3 extends over 13 amino acids. Germline CDR1 reads LNHDA; CDR2 reads SQIVND (reference sequence). The CDR3 DNA reads as TGTGCCAGTAGGAACAGGGAGGGCACTGAAGCTTTCTTT. Its translation: CASRNREGTEAFF.

V and J are TRBV5-1 and TRBJ2-3; 10 positions agree with TRBD2. CDR1 SGHRS and CDR2 YFSETQ come from the germline V gene. The CDR3 consists of 16 residues. Trimming at V came to 1 base and at J to 1 base, leaving 3 bases not matched to a gene. Here the CDR3 DNA reads TGCGCCAGCAGCTTGTGGACTAGCGGAGGCACAGATACGCAGTATTTT. Protein: CASSLWTSGGTDTQYF. The full variable domain, its missing parts supplied by reference TRBV5-1 and TRBJ2-3, is KAGVTQTPRYLIKTRGQQVTLSCSPISGHRSVSWYQQTPGQGLQFLFEYFSETQRNKGNFPGRFSGRQFSNSRSEMNVSTLELGDSALYLCASSLWTSGGTDTQYFGPGTRLTVL.

The rearrangement links TRBV5-1 to TRBJ1-1, with D perhaps matching TRBD1 (6 bases). V lost 4 bases and J lost 10, with 20 bases in between. Germline values: CDR1 SGHRS, CDR2 YFSETQ. The CDR3 is made up of 14 amino acids. For the CDR3, the DNA is TGCGCCAGCAGCCCGGAGACAGGTTTGAGTTTAGCTTTCTTT. Translating it yields CASSPETGLSLAFF.

The chain is built from TRBV30 and TRBJ2-5; D remains unclear. Germline lookup yields CDR1 GTSNPN and CDR2 SVGIG (reference sequence). This CDR3 has 16 amino acids. The germline V and J ends were trimmed by 3 bases and 5 bases, with 22 bases remaining between them. The CDR3 DNA reads as TGTGCCTGGAGGTCTGAGCGTTTAGCTTACGGTGAGACCCAGTACTTC. Protein product: CAWRSERLAYGETQYF.

The gene calls are TRBV4-1 and TRBJ1-2; D is uncertain. Germline V gene data show CDR1 as MGHRA and CDR2 as YSYEKL. Trimming removed 4 bases at V and 5 bases at J, with 23 bases between. CDR3 length equals 17 residues. CDR3 loop: CASSPRSDSTRYYGYTF. For the CDR3, the DNA is TGCGCCAGCAGCCCTCGGTCGGACTCCACTAGGTATTATGGCTACACCTTC.

There are a few counts of this clone. The rearrangement uses TRBV21-1 and TRBJ2-3; no check of the table's D call, TRBD2, against the DNA was made. TRBV21-1 is shown as a pseudogene. The CDR3 has 16 residues. The CDR3 DNA reads TGTGCCAGCAGGGAAAATGAACGGGACTGCGCAGATACGCAGTATTTT. The encoded protein is CASRENERDCADTQYF.

Here the CDR3 reads CASSAVSGQGDEQFF. The CDR3 nucleotides read TGTGCCAGCTCAGCAGTTTCCGGACAGGGCGATGAGCAGTTCTTC. The chain combines TRBV18 with TRBJ2-1, with 8 bases aligning to TRBD1. Trimming at V came to 5 bases and at J to 8 bases, leaving 11 bases not matched to a gene. Germline V CDR1 and CDR2: KGHSH, LQKENI. The CDR3 spans 15 residues. Supplemented by reference TRBV18 and TRBJ2-1, the full variable domain reads NAGVMQNPRHLVRRRGQEARLRCSPMKGHSHVYWYRQLPEEGLKFMVYLQKENIIDESGMPKERFSAEFPKEGPSILRIQQVVRGDSAAYFCASSAVSGQGDEQFFGPGTRLTVL.

The chain combines TRBV7-2 with TRBJ1-2, with D unclear. Germline V CDR1 and CDR2: SGHTA, FQGNSA. The CDR3 runs to 13 residues. V gave up 0 bases and J gave up 4 bases, with 6 bases separating them. The CDR3 bases are TGTGCCAGCAGCTTAGCGGAGGGCTATGGCTACACCTTC. Translation: CASSLAEGYGYTF.

This clone appeared a few times. The chain combines TRBV7-6 with TRBJ2-5, with D maybe TRBD1 (7 bases). With 0 bases removed from V and 5 bases from J, the gap between germline ends came to 13 bases. In germline, CDR1 is SGHVS, CDR2 FNYEAQ. The CDR3 has 15 amino acids. The CDR3 sequence: CASSLAKTGRETQYF. The CDR3 DNA is TGTGCCAGCAGCTTAGCAAAGACAGGGAGGGAGACCCAGTACTTC.

The V call is TRBV9, the J call TRBJ2-1, with D perhaps TRBD1 (5 bases). V shed 0 bases and J shed 10 bases, with 11 bases lying between them. The germline V gene has CDR1 SGDLS and CDR2 YYNGEE. CDR3 length: 13 amino acids. The DNA of the CDR3 is TGTGCCAGCAGCGTAGATAGCCAGGGCGAGCAGTTCTTC. This encodes CASSVDSQGEQFF.

The chain has TRBV6-6 and TRBJ1-5, with no clear D. CDR3 size: 15 residues. The V end lost 2 bases, the J end lost 2 bases, and 10 bases lay between the germline ends. The V gene's germline CDR1 is MNHNY and CDR2 SVGAGI (reference sequence). This CDR3 reads CASSYVPSGNQPQHF. The CDR3 region has the DNA TGTGCCAGCAGTTACGTCCCTTCGGGCAATCAGCCCCAGCATTTT.

The chain links TRBV9 to TRBJ1-1; D possibly corresponds to TRBD1 (5 bases). The V end was cut by 0 bases, the J end by 0 bases, with 9 bases between. Germline CDR1 SGDLS, CDR2 YYNGEE. The CDR3 totals 15 residues. Written as DNA, the CDR3 is TGTGCCAGCAGCGTAGGGGGGACTCTGAACACTGAAGCTTTCTTT. Encoded protein: CASSVGGTLNTEAFF.

Notes on this clone: The sample carries other DNA sequences with the same CDR3. V gene TRBV11-2 combines with J gene TRBJ2-7, with D possibly being TRBD1 (5 bases). This CDR3 spans 13 amino acids. Trimming removed 5 bases at V and 2 bases at J, with 10 bases between. From germline, CDR1 is SGHAT and CDR2 FQNNGV. CDR3 sequence: CASSEGVPYEQYF. The CDR3 nucleotides read TGTGCCAGCAGCGAAGGGGTCCCCTACGAGCAGTACTTC. Full variable domain (missing parts from reference TRBV11-2 and TRBJ2-7): EAGVAQSPRYKIIEKRQSVAFWCNPISGHATLYWYQQILGQGPKLLIQFQNNGVVDDSQLPKDRFSAERLKGVDSTLKIQPAKLEDSAVYLCASSEGVPYEQYFGPGTRLTVT.

The count of this clone is one. The chain couples TRBV21-1 to TRBJ1-2; the table's D call, TRBD1, has no DNA check behind it. TRBV21-1 is labeled a pseudogene. CDR3 length: 17 amino acids. The CDR3 is CASSTYGGNRGRNGYTF. The CDR3 coding sequence is TGTGCCAGCAGCACCTATGGAGGAAACAGGGGACGGAATGGCTACACCTTC.

V and J are TRBV5-1 and TRBJ1-2; D perhaps matches TRBD1 (5 bases). This CDR3 has 14 amino acids. V was clipped by 4 bases and J by 5 bases, with 15 bases between them. Looked up from germline, CDR1 is SGHRS and CDR2 is YFSETQ. In nucleotides, the CDR3 is TGCGCCAGCAGCCCCACCCAGACAGAATATGGCTACACCTTC. This codes for CASSPTQTEYGYTF.